The clone carrying this TCR beta chain was counted a few times. In TCRdb, the 5' RACE reads were re-called with MiXCR into one record per CDR3 protein. This table holds some 96,000 distinct CDR3 sequences, around 9.8% found once. These data belong to a study of T cells after yellow fever vaccination. Germline CDR1 reads LGHNA; CDR2 reads YNFKEQ. Trimming took 6 bases from V and 2 from J, leaving 8 bases between them. This CDR3 comprises 12 residues. The receptor's source is a man aged 18 to 30 who received the YFV17D yellow fever vaccine. This specimen was CD8+ T cells not binding an NS4B(214-222) dextramer, sorted from PBMCs, taken roughly 15 days after the first yellow fever vaccination. The chain recombines TRBV4-2 with TRBJ2-7; no clear D gene. This CDR3 reads CASSYETYEQYF. In DNA, the CDR3 is TGTGCCAGCAGTTACGAAACCTACGAGCAGTACTTC.